This record concerns one T cell receptor (beta chain) sequence. This clone was counted between two and nine times. It lacks a known antigen. No base qualities exist here, and no much larger clone lies one base off it. The sample's time point, from its label and the paper: baseline before first vaccination. Vaccinee samples came from UK trials COV001 and COV002, including a single-blind randomized controlled phase 2/3 trial of AZD1222 (ChAdOx1 nCoV-19) in healthy adults. For TCRbeta chain sequencing, PBMC samples from trial participants were taken at day 0 and at day 28 after the second dose. The CDR3 regions of human TCRbeta chains were analyzed by immunosequencing. Under the source paper's analysis protocol: TCRs in the repertoires were compared against a reference library of SARS-CoV-2-specific TCRs that had been generated with the MIRA antigen-specificity platform. Breadth was defined as the fraction of unique TCRs that were SARS-CoV-2-associated, and depth was defined as the fraction of total T cells that were SARS-CoV-2-associated. Using the MIRA data, each spike-specific TCR was assigned both to the spike region to which the TCR was reactive and to a CD4 or CD8 class. Log10-transformed breadth and depth values were compared by one-way ANOVA with Sidak's multiple comparisons tests. TCRdb obtained this table from immuneACCESS and retained in-frame rearrangements with V and J assigned. These tables miss some clones; where compared with another copy, unresolved V genes account for less than half of the shortfall, and the remainder is unexplained. V and J calls and clone size are as listed in that table; D and trimming were resolved from the DNA. This sample is represented by about 120,000 clones; around nine tenths of them were singletons. Approximately 12% of the sample goes to the ten largest clones.

This sample is part of a study of T cell responses to AZD1222 COVID-19 vaccine (dated by TCRdb to the early 2020s). Turning to the overall study: AZD1222 recipients with second doses at about 4 weeks or about 12 weeks were pooled, because spike-specific TCR depth and breadth did not differ between schedules. TCR sequencing covered fewer than 250 trial participants: 207 given two doses of AZD1222 and 26 given two doses of MenACWY control vaccine. Trial participants were enrolled into age subgroups of 18-55, 56-69 and 70-plus years, which contained approximately 150, 30 and 60 TCR-sequenced participants, respectively. Broader findings and caveats from the paper: Most participants were white British and females outnumbered males, and the authors suggested that clonal diversity may have been underestimated. In the small 56-69-year group, the increase in depth fell short of significance, most likely because of low power. Only 5 to 7 AZD1222 recipients were SARS-CoV-2 seropositive at baseline, limiting conclusions about previously exposed vaccinees. Reportedly, close to half of the unique spike-specific TCRs recognized epitopes lying outside the regions that are mutated in the B.1.351 and B.1.1.7 variants. Vaccine-associated CD4 TCRs spanned the whole spike protein, with dominant responses in regions 160-218 and 743-854. After two AZD1222 doses, spike-specific TCR breadth and depth were significantly higher than at day 0 and than in MenACWY recipients. No day 14 peak-response samples were available, so repertoires were characterized only after the peak T cell response.

Trimming at the junction amounts to 4 bases on V and 0 bases on J, and the germline ends lie 19 bases apart. The CDR3, cysteine through phenylalanine, is 18 amino acids long. The entry retains the CDR3 DNA only, 54 bases that are in frame from base 1. The sample here was peripheral blood, taken on day 0 of AZD1222 vaccination. This receptor was identified in an adult in good health. The sequence is built from TRBV23-1 and TRBJ2-1, with TRBD2 tentatively as D gene (6 bases match). TRBV23-1 is marked as an open reading frame, function uncertain. CDR3 loop: CASSPPGLNLSSYNEQFF. The sequenced DNA is TGCGCCAGCAGTCCGCCGGGACTTAACTTGAGCTCCTACAATGAGCAGTTCTTC.